These T cell receptor beta chains were read from a single sample in a study of T cell responses to AZD1222 COVID-19 vaccine. Only in-frame clones appear in the TCRdb table, and some are missing; sequencing was by immunoSEQ multiplex PCR. This sample carries 50,000 to 65,000 clones, 85% to 95% of them seen once, and the ten largest clones take about 5.7%. This specimen was peripheral blood, taken 28 days after the second dose of the MenACWY control vaccine. These receptor sequences come from an adult who received the MenACWY meningococcal vaccine as a control. The conserved cysteine and the conserved F or W are not part of the CDR3 here. The order of the fields is V gene, CDR3 protein.

V gene: TRBV7-9
CDR3 protein: ASSITGETDTQY

V gene: TRBV27
CDR3 protein: ASSLGQGTQY

V gene: TRBV19
CDR3 protein: ASSRDETYEQY

V gene: TRBV5-8
CDR3 protein: ASSSSSGTDTQY

V gene: TRBV10-2
CDR3 protein: ASSELRTGTYEQY

V gene: TRBV18
CDR3 protein: ASSAETVNQPQH

V gene: TRBV6-5
CDR3 protein: ASSYTPGQYNYGYT

V gene: TRBV27
CDR3 protein: ASSIATGGSYNEQF

V gene: TRBV27
CDR3 protein: ASSQMGLQETQY

V gene: TRBV6-5
CDR3 protein: ASDRGYNEQF

V gene: TRBV9
CDR3 protein: ANPGQSYEQY

V gene: TRBV3-1/TRBV3-2
CDR3 protein: ASSQTDSTNEKLF

V gene: TRBV24-1
CDR3 protein: ATSDPGQGGRGYT

V gene: TRBV27
CDR3 protein: ASSLGGWDEQY

V gene: TRBV5-1
CDR3 protein: ASRVGFTGGTEAF

V gene: TRBV4-1
CDR3 protein: ASSQETAGVEQF

V gene: TRBV5-8
CDR3 protein: ASSLDMGYNSPLH

V gene: TRBV28
CDR3 protein: ASSPPRGART

V gene: TRBV6-4
CDR3 protein: ASSDEETSGNEQF

V gene: TRBV5-6
CDR3 protein: ASSSRHYEQY

V gene: TRBV7-3
CDR3 protein: ASSLYKPGANVLT

V gene: TRBV30
CDR3 protein: AWSVRPNTEAF

V gene: TRBV5-1
CDR3 protein: ASSYRQAGGLGYT

V gene: TRBV7-9
CDR3 protein: ASSPGPTDTQY

V gene: TRBV2
CDR3 protein: ASSLYEQY

V gene: TRBV7-7
CDR3 protein: ASSPLGSGDETQY

V gene: TRBV6-5
CDR3 protein: ASGPLSEGGSPLH

V gene: TRBV2
CDR3 protein: ASSDFEPPGNTIY

V gene: TRBV10-3
CDR3 protein: AISESTETQY

V gene: TRBV5-1
CDR3 protein: ASGRETKETQY

V gene: TRBV6-5
CDR3 protein: ASGSNQPQH

V gene: TRBV28
CDR3 protein: ASSLDAPEAF

V gene: TRBV3-1/TRBV3-2
CDR3 protein: ASNPTGLSTDTQY

V gene: TRBV24-1
CDR3 protein: ATSDPSGIYNEQF

V gene: TRBV28
CDR3 protein: ASSPSRGGNTIY

V gene: TRBV5-1
CDR3 protein: ASSLTPDREGYT

V gene: TRBV29-1
CDR3 protein: SVPTSGRNGELF

V gene: TRBV28
CDR3 protein: ASSRQGRTDTQY

V gene: TRBV28
CDR3 protein: ASSLDAYEQY

V gene: TRBV5-1
CDR3 protein: ASSRDGNQPQH

V gene: TRBV10-1
CDR3 protein: ASSEAGRNEQF

V gene: TRBV15
CDR3 protein: ATSTLLPGTGVSEQY

V gene: TRBV11-3
CDR3 protein: ASRVVAATTGELF

V gene: TRBV7-7
CDR3 protein: ASSPDFSGANVLT

V gene: TRBV20-1
CDR3 protein: SSRVYNEQF

V gene: TRBV3-1/TRBV3-2
CDR3 protein: ASSPSGQGETDTQY

V gene: TRBV28
CDR3 protein: ASCRGISYEQY

V gene: TRBV24-1
CDR3 protein: ATSDYSRGDTGELF

V gene: TRBV27
CDR3 protein: ASSPYSSYEQY

V gene: TRBV14
CDR3 protein: ASSRLAGGYNEQF

V gene: TRBV6-5
CDR3 protein: VIGEGRANYGYT

V gene: TRBV19
CDR3 protein: ASSVSGTGVGGELF

V gene: TRBV28
CDR3 protein: ASSPRTGGTYTQY

V gene: TRBV7-9
CDR3 protein: ASSLSTSGRTDTQY

V gene: TRBV27
CDR3 protein: ASSSAAFSNYGYT

V gene: TRBV6-5
CDR3 protein: ASEQGQGQYEQY

V gene: TRBV3-1/TRBV3-2
CDR3 protein: ASRSSGRANSPLH

V gene: TRBV27
CDR3 protein: ATAPDSGPKQY

V gene: TRBV12-5
CDR3 protein: ASGLDVGGRGNQPQH